Following are 10 T cell receptor beta chains from one sample sequenced in a study of blood T cells in healthy people across ages. Alongside a J-beta primer mix, a sample-barcoded 5' primer served in a second PCR lasting roughly 6 to 12 cycles. In TCRdb, the 5' RACE reads were re-called with MiXCR into one record per CDR3 protein. Counted here are 800,000 or so distinct CDR3 sequences, 35% to 60% occurring once; the ten biggest clones make up about a sixth. Input material: blood. Receptor source: an elderly man in good health.

Points on this clonotype: This could be a read error, since a much larger clone is one nucleotide away. This chain joins TRBV4-3 and TRBJ1-2; 9 bases map to TRBD1. The CDR3 totals 14 residues. Germline CDR1 is LGHNA and CDR2 is YSLEER. The CDR3 reads CASSPRQGDYGYIF. The CDR3 coding sequence is TGCGCCAGCAGCCCTCGACAGGGGGACTATGGCTACATCTTC.

Points on this clonotype: A much larger clone differs by one base, so this may be a read error. The chain combines TRBV7-2 with TRBJ2-7; D remains ambiguous. With 4 bases removed from V and 3 bases from J, the gap between germline ends came to 10 bases. The CDR3 length is 13 residues. Germline V gene sequence: CDR1 SGHTA, CDR2 FQGNSA. CDR3 nucleotides: TGTGCCAGCAGCTGCGGACGGGTCTACGAGCAGTACTTC. Translated: CASSCGRVYEQYF.

The chain carries TRBV12-3 or TRBV12-4 and TRBJ2-3; 13 bases agree with TRBD2. The CDR3 is 19 residues long. J gave up 0 bases and V 3 bases, and 9 bases lay outside the gene matches. CDR3 in amino acids: CASSFLPGLAGSSTDTQYF. The CDR3 nucleotides read TGTGCCAGCAGTTTCCTCCCGGGACTAGCGGGATCTAGCACAGATACGCAGTATTTT.

The chain links TRBV15 to TRBJ2-5; TRBD1 aligns across 7 bases. The end of the DNA is better explained by TRBJ2-7, so the J call may be wrong. Germline-derived CDR1 and CDR2 are LNHNV and YYDKDF (reference sequence). The CDR3 loop spans 15 amino acids. The CDR3 loop reads CATSREPGQNYEQYF. As DNA, the CDR3 is TGTGCCACCAGCAGAGAACCGGGACAGAACTACGAGCAGTACTTC.

This clonotype was counted only a few times. The chain couples TRBV20-1 to TRBJ2-1, with TRBD2 matching 13 bases. Germline trimming cut 6 bases from V and 9 bases from J; bases unmatched to any gene: 8. CDR3 length equals 14 residues. Germline CDR1 reads DFQATT; CDR2 reads SNEGSKA (reference sequence). CDR3 DNA: TGCAGTGCCCTTGGACTAGCGGGAGTTCCTGAGCAGTTCTTC. Translation: CSALGLAGVPEQFF.

This clonotype was counted only a few times. This rearrangement joins TRBV29-1 to TRBJ2-3; no firm D call. Per germline, CDR1 SQVTM and CDR2 ANQGSEA. Trimming removed 4 bases at V and 2 bases at J, with 13 bases between. The CDR3 is made up of 14 amino acids. The CDR3 here is CSVAPLGHTDTQYF. The CDR3 DNA follows: TGCAGCGTTGCCCCCCTGGGTCACACAGATACGCAGTATTTT.

This clonotype was recorded at least ten times. The chain couples TRBV18 to TRBJ2-3, with D tentatively TRBD1 or TRBD2 (5 bases each). The CDR3 has 14 amino acids. Germline loops: CDR1 KGHSH, CDR2 LQKENI. Trimming pared 8 bases from V and 2 bases from J, leaving 14 bases between. DNA for the CDR3: TGTGCCAGCGCCGGGGACCGGTACACAGATACGCAGTATTTT. Its protein product is CASAGDRYTDTQYF.

This clonotype was detected ten times or more. The rearrangement joins TRBV5-1 to TRBJ1-2; D call uncertain. This CDR3 has 14 residues. Germline V gene lookup returns CDR1 SGHRS and CDR2 YFSETQ. V was trimmed by 9 bases and J by 1 base, leaving 16 bases between them. The CDR3 DNA is TGCGCCACCTCTCGGACGGGAGTTAACTATGGCTACACCTTC. Amino acids: CATSRTGVNYGYTF.

The chain has TRBV3-1 and TRBJ1-5; possible D gene TRBD1, 6 bases. Trimming shortened V by 0 bases and J by 7 bases, and 13 bases separated the two germline ends. This CDR3 spans 15 amino acids. The germline V gene encodes CDR1 LGHDT and CDR2 YNNKEL (reference sequence). In nucleotides, the CDR3 is TGTGCCAGCAGCCAAGACCCAGGGGCCAGGCAGCCCCAGCATTTT. The encoded protein is CASSQDPGARQPQHF.

The J gene is TRBJ2-1, the V gene TRBV4-3; no firm D call. Trimming removed 1 base from V and 10 bases from J, with 11 bases in between. Germline CDR1 reads LGHNA; CDR2 reads YSLEER. The CDR3 contains 13 residues. DNA of the CDR3: TGCGCCAGCAGCCAAGGGTTAGGAACCGAGCAGTTCTTC. It yields the protein CASSQGLGTEQFF.